This entry lists 12 T cell receptor beta chains sequenced from one sample in a study of control samples from healthy donors and cancer patients. Sequenced by immunoSEQ multiplex PCR; TCRdb stores in-frame clones only, minus some. The sample has around 100,000 clones, more than 75% seen once; the top ten hold roughly 18%. The source material was blood. The receptor source for this set is a woman in her 50s in good health.

The gene calls are TRBV29-1 and TRBJ2-2; possible D gene TRBD2, 6 bases. The CDR3 has 14 amino acids. The germline V gene has CDR1 SQVTM and CDR2 ANQGSEA. V was clipped by 4 bases and J by 3 bases, with 12 bases between them. CDR3 nucleotide sequence: TGCAGCGTTGGTCAGCGGGCCGACACCGGGGAGCTGTTTTTT. Its protein product is CSVGQRADTGELFF.

This rearrangement joins TRBV9 to TRBJ1-6, with 9 bases that match TRBD1. CDR1 SGDLS and CDR2 YYNGEE come from the germline V gene. Unmatched junction bases numbered 4, after V lost 0 bases and J lost 9 bases. The CDR3 consists of 15 residues. The DNA of the CDR3 is TGTGCCAGCAGCGTAGCCGGGACAGGGAGTTCACCCCTCCACTTT. This encodes CASSVAGTGSSPLHF.

This chain uses TRBV3-1 (or the pseudogene TRBV3-2) with TRBJ1-1; 11 bases are a match to TRBD1. This CDR3 comprises 16 residues. Per germline, CDR1 LGHDT and CDR2 YNNKEL (reference sequence). The V and J ends lost 3 bases and 4 bases, in that order; junction bases with no gene match: 7. In DNA, the CDR3 is TGTGCCAGCAGCCAGACGGACAGGGGGCGAAGCACTGAAGCTTTCTTT. Translated: CASSQTDRGRSTEAFF.

The rearrangement uses TRBV3-1 (or the pseudogene TRBV3-2) and TRBJ1-1; 9 positions agree with TRBD1. V dropped 1 base and J dropped 9; count of bases not matched to a gene: 9. This CDR3 has 15 amino acids. Per germline, CDR1 LGHDT and CDR2 YNNKEL (reference sequence). Here the CDR3 reads CASSQVLGGQGKAFF. Written as DNA, the CDR3 is TGTGCCAGCAGCCAAGTGTTGGGCGGACAGGGGAAAGCTTTCTTT.

Of note for this clone: One end of the junction does not line up with germline, which may come from a read error. This chain connects TRBV7-2 to TRBJ2-5; 9 bases agree with TRBD1. CDR3 size: 14 residues. CDR1 is SGHTA and CDR2 is FQGNSA in the germline V gene. The CDR3 region is CASTLTGGGETQYF. The CDR3 nucleotides read TGTGCCAGCACCTTAACAGGGGGCGGGGAGACCCAGTACTTC.

This chain uses TRBV21-1 with TRBJ1-5. TRBV21-1 is an annotated pseudogene. This CDR3 has 9 amino acids. The CDR3 is CAWMGPQHF. The CDR3 DNA reads as TGTGCCTGGATGGGGCCCCAGCATTTT.

The rearrangement joins TRBV3-1 (or the pseudogene TRBV3-2) to TRBJ2-1, with TRBD2 identical over 11 bases. The junction had 0 bases not matched to a gene; V was cut back by 1 base and J by 4 bases. This CDR3 contains 15 residues. CDR1 LGHDT and CDR2 YNNKEL come from the germline V gene (reference sequence). This CDR3 reads CASSQGLAGYNEQFF. CDR3 nucleotide sequence: TGTGCCAGCAGCCAAGGACTAGCGGGGTACAATGAGCAGTTCTTC.

The V call is TRBV7-9, the J call TRBJ1-4; D is unclear. The V and J ends lost 0 bases and 8 bases respectively, with 10 bases between them. The germline CDR1 and CDR2 sequences are SEHNR and FQNEAQ (reference sequence). This CDR3 spans 14 amino acids. The CDR3, as DNA: TGTGCCAGCAGCTTAGCAGGGAGTTGGGAAAAACTGTTTTTT. Translated, it gives CASSLAGSWEKLFF.

The rearrangement links TRBV9 to TRBJ2-5, with TRBD1 matching 8 bases. The CDR3 loop spans 12 amino acids. The V and J ends lost 7 bases and 2 bases, in that order; junction bases with no gene match: 1. Germline V CDR1 and CDR2: SGDLS, YYNGEE. Here the CDR3 reads CASGTGQETQYF. The DNA for the CDR3 is TGTGCCAGCGGGACAGGACAAGAGACCCAGTACTTC.

The rearrangement joins TRBV13 to TRBJ2-1; D is unresolved. Germline lookup yields CDR1 PRHDT and CDR2 FYEKMQ (reference sequence). V lost 0 bases to trimming and J lost 1 base, with 7 bases between them. There are 15 residues in the CDR3. The CDR3 loop reads CASSLGQWSYNEQFF. DNA for the CDR3: TGTGCCAGCAGCTTAGGTCAGTGGTCCTACAATGAGCAGTTCTTC. Drawing the rest from reference TRBV13 and TRBJ2-1, the complete variable domain is AAGVIQSPRHLIKEKRETATLKCYPIPRHDTVYWYQQGPGQDPQFLISFYEKMQSDKGSIPDRFSAQQFSDYHSELNMSSLELGDSALYFCASSLGQWSYNEQFFGPGTRLTVL.

The chain employs TRBV28 and TRBJ1-1, with 7 bases lining up with TRBD1. The J segment lost 8 bases and the V segment lost 7 bases, leaving 16 bases of the junction unmatched. The CDR3 has 15 amino acids. CDR1 and CDR2 (germline): MDHEN, SYDVKM. The CDR3 sequence: CASTPYPDRAREAFF. The CDR3 nucleotides read TGTGCCAGCACCCCTTACCCCGACAGGGCTCGAGAAGCTTTCTTT.

This clone occurred a few times. V is TRBV11-2 and J is TRBJ1-6, with D hard to call. The ends were cut back, 1 base at V and 7 bases at J, with 8 bases in the middle. CDR1 is SGHAT, CDR2 FQNNGV, per germline. The CDR3 loop spans 14 amino acids. CDR3 coding DNA: TGTGCCAGCAGCTTAGGTGACACGAATTCACCCCTCCACTTT. It codes for CASSLGDTNSPLHF.